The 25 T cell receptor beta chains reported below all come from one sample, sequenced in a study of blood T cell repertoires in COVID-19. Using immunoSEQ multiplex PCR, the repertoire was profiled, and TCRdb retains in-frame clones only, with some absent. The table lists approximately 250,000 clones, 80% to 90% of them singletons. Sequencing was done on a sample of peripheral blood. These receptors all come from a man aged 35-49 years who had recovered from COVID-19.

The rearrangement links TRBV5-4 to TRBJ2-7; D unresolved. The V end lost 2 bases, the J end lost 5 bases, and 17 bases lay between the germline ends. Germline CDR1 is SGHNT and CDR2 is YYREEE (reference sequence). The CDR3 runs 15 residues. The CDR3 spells CASSFGGGFEDEQYF. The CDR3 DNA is TGTGCCAGCAGCTTCGGTGGTGGGTTCGAGGACGAGCAGTACTTC.

The CDR3 spells CASSLLADLYNEQFF. CDR3 coding DNA: TGTGCCAGCAGTCTCCTAGCGGACCTTTACAATGAGCAGTTCTTC. The J gene is TRBJ2-1, the V gene TRBV7-9; 7 bases agree with TRBD2. Germline CDR1 and CDR2: SEHNR and FQNEAQ (reference sequence). The CDR3 extends over 15 amino acids. Losses at the gene ends were 6 bases for V and 4 bases for J; bases not matched to a gene: 9.

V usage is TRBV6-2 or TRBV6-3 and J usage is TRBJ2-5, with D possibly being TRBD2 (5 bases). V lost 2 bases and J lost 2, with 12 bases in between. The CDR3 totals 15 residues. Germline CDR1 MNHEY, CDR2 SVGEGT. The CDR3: CASSYPGKSQETQYF. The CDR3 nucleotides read TGTGCCAGCAGTTACCCGGGAAAAAGTCAAGAGACCCAGTACTTC.

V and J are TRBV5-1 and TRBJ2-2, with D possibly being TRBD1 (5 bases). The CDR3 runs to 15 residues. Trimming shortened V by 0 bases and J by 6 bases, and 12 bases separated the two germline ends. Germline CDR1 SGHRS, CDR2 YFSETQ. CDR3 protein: CASSLVDSLSGELFF. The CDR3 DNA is TGCGCCAGCAGCTTGGTTGACAGCCTTTCCGGGGAGCTGTTTTTT.

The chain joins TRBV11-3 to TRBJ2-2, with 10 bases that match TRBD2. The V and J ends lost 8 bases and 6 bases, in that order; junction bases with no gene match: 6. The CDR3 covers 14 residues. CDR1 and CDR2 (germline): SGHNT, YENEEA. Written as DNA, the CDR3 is TGTGCCAGCGTCAGCGGGGGGGCGCCCGGGGAGCTGTTTTTT. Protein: CASVSGGAPGELFF.

The DNA for the CDR3 is TGTGCCAGCAGCGACAGGGGGCGCGCTCACTACACCTTC. Its translation: CASSDRGRAHYTF. The chain couples TRBV5-4 to TRBJ1-2; 10 bases align to TRBD1. This CDR3 spans 13 amino acids. From germline, CDR1 is SGHNT and CDR2 YYREEE (reference sequence). The ends lost 4 bases at V and 10 bases at J; junction bases unmatched: 7.

Here the CDR3 reads CASSLVSASGSRSSYNEQFF. The DNA for the CDR3 is TGTGCCAGCAGCTTAGTTTCGGCTAGCGGGAGCCGCTCTTCCTACAATGAGCAGTTCTTC. J is TRBJ2-1 and V is TRBV11-3; 10 bases are a match to TRBD2. The CDR3 extends over 20 amino acids. V gave up 1 base and J gave up 1 base; unmatched junction bases: 13. CDR1 and CDR2 from the germline V gene are SGHNT and YENEEA.

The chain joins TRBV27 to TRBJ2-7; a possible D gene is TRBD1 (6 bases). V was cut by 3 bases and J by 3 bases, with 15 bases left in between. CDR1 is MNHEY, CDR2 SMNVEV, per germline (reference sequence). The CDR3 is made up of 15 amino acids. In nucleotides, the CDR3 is TGTGCCAGCAGTTTTAACAGGGTCGGGTTCTACGAGCAGTACTTC. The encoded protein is CASSFNRVGFYEQYF.

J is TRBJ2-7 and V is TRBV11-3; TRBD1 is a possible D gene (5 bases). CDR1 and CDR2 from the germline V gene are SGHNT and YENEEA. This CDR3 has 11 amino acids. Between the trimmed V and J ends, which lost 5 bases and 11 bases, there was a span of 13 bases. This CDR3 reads CASSKGLAKYF. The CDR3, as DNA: TGTGCCAGCAGCAAGGGGTTGGCGAAGTACTTC.

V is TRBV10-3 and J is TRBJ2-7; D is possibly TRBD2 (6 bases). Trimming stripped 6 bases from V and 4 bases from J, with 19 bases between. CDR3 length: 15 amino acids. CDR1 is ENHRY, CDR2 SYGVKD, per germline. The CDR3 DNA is TGTGCCATCAGGAAACTCTCCAAGGAGGGGTACGAGCAGTACTTC. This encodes CAIRKLSKEGYEQYF.

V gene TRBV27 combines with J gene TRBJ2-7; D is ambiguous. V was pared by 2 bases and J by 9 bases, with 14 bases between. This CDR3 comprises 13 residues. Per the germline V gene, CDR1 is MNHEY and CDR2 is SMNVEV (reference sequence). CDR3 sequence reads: CASSLGQVRRQYF. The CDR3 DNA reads TGTGCCAGCAGTTTAGGTCAGGTGAGACGGCAGTACTTC.

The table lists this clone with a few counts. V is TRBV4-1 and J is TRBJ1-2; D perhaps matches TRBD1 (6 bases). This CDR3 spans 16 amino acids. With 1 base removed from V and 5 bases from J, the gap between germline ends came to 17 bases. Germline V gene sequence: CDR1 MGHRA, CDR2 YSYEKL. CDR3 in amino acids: CASSQAAGQRGYGYTF. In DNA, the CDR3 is TGCGCCAGCAGCCAAGCGGCAGGACAGAGGGGGTATGGCTACACCTTC.

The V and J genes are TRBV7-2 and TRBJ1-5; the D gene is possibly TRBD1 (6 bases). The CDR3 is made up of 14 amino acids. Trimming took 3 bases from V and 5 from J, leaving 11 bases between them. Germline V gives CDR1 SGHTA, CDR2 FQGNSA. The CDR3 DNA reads TGTGCCAGCAGCTTTTCGGGGGGCGATCAGCCCCAGCATTTT. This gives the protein CASSFSGGDQPQHF.

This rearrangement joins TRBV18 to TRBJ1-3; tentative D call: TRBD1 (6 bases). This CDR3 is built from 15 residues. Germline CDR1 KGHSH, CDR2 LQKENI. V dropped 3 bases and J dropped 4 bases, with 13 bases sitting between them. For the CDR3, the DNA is TGTGCCAGCTCACCCTCCCGGACAGTCGGAAACACCATATATTTT. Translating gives CASSPSRTVGNTIYF.

CDR3 sequence (DNA): TGCGCCAGCAGCTTGTGGACAGGGGCGTTTTACGAGCAGTACTTC. Protein: CASSLWTGAFYEQYF. The chain carries TRBV5-1 and TRBJ2-7; 9 bases agree with TRBD1. J lost 4 bases, V lost 1 base, and 6 bases had no gene match. CDR1 SGHRS and CDR2 YFSETQ come from the germline V gene. The CDR3 totals 15 residues.

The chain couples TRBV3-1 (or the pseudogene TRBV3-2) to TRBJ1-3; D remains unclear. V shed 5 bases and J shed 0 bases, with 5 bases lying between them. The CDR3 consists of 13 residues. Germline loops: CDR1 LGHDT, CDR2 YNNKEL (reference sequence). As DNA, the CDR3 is TGTGCCAGCAGCGTATCCTCTGGAAACACCATATATTTT. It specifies CASSVSSGNTIYF.

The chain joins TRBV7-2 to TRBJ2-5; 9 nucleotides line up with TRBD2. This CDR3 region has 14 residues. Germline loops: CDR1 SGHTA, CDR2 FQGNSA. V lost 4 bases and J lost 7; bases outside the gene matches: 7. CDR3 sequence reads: CASSWGLARGTQYF. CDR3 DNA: TGTGCCAGCAGCTGGGGACTAGCCCGGGGGACCCAGTACTTC.

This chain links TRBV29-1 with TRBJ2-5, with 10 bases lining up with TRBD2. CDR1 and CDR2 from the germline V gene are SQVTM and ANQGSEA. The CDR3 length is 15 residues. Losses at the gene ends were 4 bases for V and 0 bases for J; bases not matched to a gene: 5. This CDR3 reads CSVGGTSVNQETQYF. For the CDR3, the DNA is TGCAGCGTTGGCGGGACTAGCGTAAACCAAGAGACCCAGTACTTC.

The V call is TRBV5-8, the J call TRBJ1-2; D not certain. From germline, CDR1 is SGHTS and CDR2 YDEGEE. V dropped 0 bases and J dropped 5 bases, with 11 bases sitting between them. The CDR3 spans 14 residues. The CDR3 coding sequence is TGTGCCAGCAGCTTGGTTGGGCATTCTTATGGCTACACCTTC. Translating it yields CASSLVGHSYGYTF.

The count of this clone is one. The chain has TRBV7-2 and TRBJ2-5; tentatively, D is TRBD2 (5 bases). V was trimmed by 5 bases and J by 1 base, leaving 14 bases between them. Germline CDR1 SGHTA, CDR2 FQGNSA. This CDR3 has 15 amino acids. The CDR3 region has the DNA TGTGCCAGCAGCCCCCAGCGGATGCTCCAAGAGACCCAGTACTTC. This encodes CASSPQRMLQETQYF.

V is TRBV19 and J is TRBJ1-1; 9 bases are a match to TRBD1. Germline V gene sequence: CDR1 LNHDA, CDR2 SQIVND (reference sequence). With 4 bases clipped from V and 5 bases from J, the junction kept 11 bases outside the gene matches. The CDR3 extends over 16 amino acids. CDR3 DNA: TGTGCCAGTAGTAACATAATGACAGGGGGTAGGACTGAAGCTTTCTTT. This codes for CASSNIMTGGRTEAFF.

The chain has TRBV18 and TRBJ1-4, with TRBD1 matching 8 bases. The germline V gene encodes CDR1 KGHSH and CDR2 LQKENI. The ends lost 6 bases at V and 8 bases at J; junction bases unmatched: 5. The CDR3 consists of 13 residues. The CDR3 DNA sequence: TGTGCCAGCTCTCGGGGACAGGACGAAAAACTGTTTTTT. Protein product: CASSRGQDEKLFF.

Written as DNA, the CDR3 is TGCAGCGTCTCTCAGGGGTGGAGATCGGGTAGCACAGATACGCAGTATTTT. Translating gives CSVSQGWRSGSTDTQYF. The genes are TRBV29-1 and TRBJ2-3, with a possible D match to TRBD1 (6 bases). Germline CDR1 reads SQVTM; CDR2 reads ANQGSEA. Trimming stripped 6 bases from V and 0 bases from J, with 22 bases between. This CDR3 has 17 amino acids.

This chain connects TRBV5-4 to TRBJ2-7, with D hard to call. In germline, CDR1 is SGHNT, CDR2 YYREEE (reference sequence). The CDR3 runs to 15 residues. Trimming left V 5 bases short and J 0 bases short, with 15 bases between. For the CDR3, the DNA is TGTGCCAGCAGTGGCGGAAGATCGTCCTCCTACGAGCAGTACTTC. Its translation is CASSGGRSSSYEQYF.

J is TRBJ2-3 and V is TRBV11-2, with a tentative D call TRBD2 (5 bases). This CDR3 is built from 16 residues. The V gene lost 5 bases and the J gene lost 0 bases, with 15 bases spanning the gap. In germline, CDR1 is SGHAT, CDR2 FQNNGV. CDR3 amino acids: CASSERGDSSTDTQYF. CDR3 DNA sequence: TGTGCCAGCAGCGAACGGGGTGACTCTAGCACAGATACGCAGTATTTT.